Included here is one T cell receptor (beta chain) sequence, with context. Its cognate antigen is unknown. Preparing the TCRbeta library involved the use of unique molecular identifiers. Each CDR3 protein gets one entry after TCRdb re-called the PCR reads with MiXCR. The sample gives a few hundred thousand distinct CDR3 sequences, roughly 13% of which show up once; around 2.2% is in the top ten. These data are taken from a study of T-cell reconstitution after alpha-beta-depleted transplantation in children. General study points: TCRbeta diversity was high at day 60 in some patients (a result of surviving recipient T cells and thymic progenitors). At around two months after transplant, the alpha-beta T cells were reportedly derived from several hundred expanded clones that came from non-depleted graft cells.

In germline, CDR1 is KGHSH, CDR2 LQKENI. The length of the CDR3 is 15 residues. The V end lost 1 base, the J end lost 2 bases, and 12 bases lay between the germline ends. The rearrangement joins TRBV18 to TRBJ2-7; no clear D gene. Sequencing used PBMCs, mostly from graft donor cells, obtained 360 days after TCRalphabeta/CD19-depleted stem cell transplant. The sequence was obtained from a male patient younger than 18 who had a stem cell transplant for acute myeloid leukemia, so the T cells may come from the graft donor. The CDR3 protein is CASSPQDPGTYEQYF. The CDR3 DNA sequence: TGTGCCAGCTCACCACAAGATCCGGGTACCTACGAGCAGTACTTC.